This T cell receptor beta chain originates from a study of blood T cell repertoires in COVID-19. This clone was found once. TCRdb's table, derived via immunoSEQ multiplex PCR, lists solely in-frame clones and lacks some. The top ten clones hold roughly 17% of a sample with 95,000 to 100,000 clones, over 80% of them seen once. This CDR3 contains 16 residues. Germline V lookup: CDR1 KGHSH, CDR2 LQKENI. The junction had 4 bases not matched to a gene; V was cut back by 3 bases and J by 1 base. The J gene is TRBJ2-4, the V gene TRBV18, with TRBD1 identical over 9 bases. The sequence came from a man aged 50 to 59 with acute or convalescent COVID-19. The sample consisted of peripheral blood. The CDR3 spells CASSPEQGAAKNIQYF. As DNA, the CDR3 is TGTGCCAGCTCACCTGAACAGGGGGCGGCCAAAAACATTCAGTACTTC.